The sequence of this TCR beta chain was determined in a study of a mutant IDH1 vaccine in newly diagnosed glioma. Across the study: With temozolomide cycles, or 4-6 weeks after radiotherapy alone, vaccination was started. Patients had received radiotherapy, temozolomide, or both previously, most receiving both.

Study conclusions and caveats: No link was apparently found between pseudoprogression and changes in top peripheral T cell clonotypes.

Germline values: CDR1 SNHLY, CDR2 FYNNEI. V was shortened by 6 bases and J by 0 bases, with 20 bases between the two germline ends. The CDR3 has 17 residues. On this clone: Its antigen is not identified.

The time point denotes: week 5, during vaccination. In every dose of vaccine, 300 ug of mutant IDH1 20-mer peptide was given alongside topical imiquimod. This table comes from immunoSEQ multiplex PCR, and its TCRdb copy is limited to in-frame clones, with some not included. The table records 52,000 or so clones, 70% to 85% of them present only once. The source material was PBMCs, sampled from a glioma patient whose treatment included an IDH1 peptide vaccine. The origin of this receptor is a woman between 18 and 30 years old with glioma. Some clones in this sample may be carry-over from other donors' samples. V is TRBV2 and J is TRBJ1-2; D is perhaps TRBD1 (5 bases). The CDR3 is CASRGVQVRGSNYGYTF. The CDR3 region has the DNA TGTGCCAGCAGGGGTGTACAGGTTAGGGGTTCTAACTATGGCTACACCTTC.